Presented here are 27 T cell receptor beta chains from one specimen sequenced in a study of cytomegalovirus exposure and HLA in healthy donors. The PCR ran on 60 Vbeta and 13 Jbeta primers. Here immunoSEQ multiplex PCR was the method, and the copy in TCRdb shows in-frame clones only, minus some. This table holds some 170,000 clones, 70% to 80% found once. The sequenced material came from PBMCs. The receptors here all came from a woman in her sixties or seventies in good health and CMV-seropositive.

The J gene is TRBJ2-3, the V gene TRBV5-1; the match to TRBD1 covers 9 bases. The trim removed 0 bases at V and 5 bases at J, leaving 4 bases unmatched. The CDR3 length is 15 residues. From germline, CDR1 is SGHRS and CDR2 YFSETQ. The CDR3 is CASSLAGTGRDTQYF. As DNA, the CDR3 is TGCGCCAGCAGCTTGGCCGGGACAGGGCGAGATACGCAGTATTTT.

The rearrangement links TRBV30 to TRBJ1-2; TRBD1 aligns across 7 bases. The germline V gene has CDR1 GTSNPN and CDR2 SVGIG (reference sequence). V shed 1 base, J shed 6 bases, and the junction held 5 bases outside the gene matches. CDR3 size: 13 residues. The CDR3 coding sequence is TGTGCCTGGAGTGGGGGACAGAAACATGGCTACACCTTC. Translation gives CAWSGGQKHGYTF.

The chain employs TRBV10-3 and TRBJ2-3; 7 bases agree with TRBD2. CDR3 length: 15 residues. CDR1 is ENHRY and CDR2 is SYGVKD in the germline V gene. V shed 6 bases and J 3 bases; nucleotides not matched to a gene: 9. CDR3 nucleotide sequence: TGTGCCATCAGAAGGGAGGGCCCTCGAACAGATACGCAGTATTTT. Its translation is CAIRREGPRTDTQYF.

On this clone itself: The germline gene is not matched at one end of the junction; a read error may be the cause. The chain employs TRBV7-2 and TRBJ1-4; TRBD1 might be the D (5 bases). Germline lookup yields CDR1 SGHTA and CDR2 FQGNSA. The CDR3 extends over 16 amino acids. Here the CDR3 reads CASSQDRAGTNEKLFF. CDR3 DNA sequence: TGCGCCAGCAGCCAAGATCGGGCAGGGACTAATGAAAAACTGTTTTTT.

The J gene is TRBJ2-7, the V gene TRBV28; 8 bases are shared with TRBD2. CDR1 is MDHEN, CDR2 SYDVKM, per germline. V lost 3 bases to trimming and J lost 6 bases; unmatched junction nucleotides: 10. The CDR3 totals 15 residues. CDR3 nucleotide sequence: TGTGCCAGCAGTTTTCCGGGACTAGTGACCTTCGAGCAGTACTTC. Its translation is CASSFPGLVTFEQYF.

As for this clone: Other DNA sequences within the sample encode an identical CDR3. The chain uses TRBV7-3 and TRBJ1-1, with TRBD1 as a possible D gene (5 bases). Germline-derived CDR1 and CDR2 are SGHTA and FQGTGA. V dropped 5 bases and J dropped 2 bases, with 12 bases sitting between them. The CDR3 is 14 amino acids. CDR3 sequence reads: CASSPTGGNTEAFF. The CDR3 bases are TGTGCCAGCAGCCCCACCGGGGGAAACACTGAAGCTTTCTTT.

Comment on this clone: At the DNA level, this CDR3 is encoded by other sequences in the same sample as well. The chain is built from TRBV7-9 and TRBJ1-1; weak D call: TRBD1 (6 bases). CDR3 length: 15 residues. Trimming took off 0 bases at V and 8 bases at J, with 16 bases between the two ends. Germline V gene sequence: CDR1 SEHNR, CDR2 FQNEAQ (reference sequence). In nucleotides, the CDR3 is TGTGCCAGCAGCTTAGCGGGGGGGCAAATGACCGAAGCTTTCTTT. This encodes CASSLAGGQMTEAFF.

Only a few counts were recorded for this clone. This chain uses TRBV2 with TRBJ2-4, with 9 bases that match TRBD2. With V trimmed by 8 bases and J by 1 base, 3 bases remained unmatched. The germline V gene encodes CDR1 SNHLY and CDR2 FYNNEI. The CDR3 length is 14 residues. This CDR3 reads CASQLAGAKNIQYF. The CDR3 region has the DNA TGTGCCAGCCAGCTAGCGGGGGCCAAAAACATTCAGTACTTC.

This chain links TRBV5-1 with TRBJ2-7, with D perhaps matching TRBD2 (6 bases). V was clipped by 0 bases and J by 4 bases, with 8 bases between them. The CDR3 is made up of 13 amino acids. CDR1 SGHRS and CDR2 YFSETQ come from the germline V gene. CDR3 loop: CASSLGLEYEQYF. In nucleotides, the CDR3 is TGCGCCAGCAGCTTGGGACTAGAATACGAGCAGTACTTC.

This chain uses TRBV11-2 with TRBJ2-7, with 11 bases lining up with TRBD1. The CDR3 contains 15 residues. Unmatched junction bases numbered 8, after V lost 5 bases and J lost 5 bases. The germline CDR1 and CDR2 sequences are SGHAT and FQNNGV. CDR3 sequence reads: CASSQNGQGANEQYF. The CDR3, as DNA: TGTGCCAGCAGCCAAAATGGACAGGGGGCAAACGAGCAGTACTTC.

The V call is TRBV4-3, the J call TRBJ1-1; D remains unclear. V lost 6 bases, J lost 4 bases, and 18 bases lay in between. Germline values: CDR1 LGHNA, CDR2 YSLEER. The CDR3 length is 15 residues. The CDR3 DNA reads TGCGCCAGCAGACACCTCGAGCGTCCGGGCACTGAAGCTTTCTTT. It specifies CASRHLERPGTEAFF.

This chain connects TRBV1 to TRBJ2-5; the table calls TRBD1, which could not be checked here. TRBV1 is tagged as a pseudogene. The CDR3 contains 15 residues. CDR3 loop: CTSTSGRGLYETQYF. Written as DNA, the CDR3 is TGCACCAGCACCTCCGGTAGGGGCCTATACGAGACCCAGTACTTC.

The chain recombines TRBV15 with TRBJ1-2, with 7 bases that match TRBD1. CDR1 LNHNV and CDR2 YYDKDF come from the germline V gene (reference sequence). V gave up 9 bases and J gave up 7 bases; unmatched junction bases: 14. This CDR3 contains 14 residues. The CDR3 DNA reads TGTGCCACTTTACCGGGACAGTCAGTGGGTGGCTACACCTTC. It translates to CATLPGQSVGGYTF.

This chain connects TRBV28 to TRBJ2-7, with 10 bases identical to TRBD1. Germline CDR1 and CDR2: MDHEN and SYDVKM. The CDR3 is 14 residues long. Trimming took 6 bases from V and 7 from J; bases not matched to a gene: 9. The CDR3 is CASSSTGGAREQYF. The CDR3 DNA follows: TGTGCCAGCAGCTCGACAGGGGGCGCACGGGAGCAGTACTTC.

The count of this clone is one. The chain employs TRBV9 and TRBJ1-3, with D tentatively TRBD1 (5 bases). From germline, CDR1 is SGDLS and CDR2 YYNGEE. The V end was cut by 0 bases, the J end by 0 bases, with 16 bases between. This CDR3 is 18 amino acids long. CDR3 region: CASSVASRQILSGNTIYF. The DNA for the CDR3 is TGTGCCAGCAGCGTAGCATCCAGACAGATTCTCTCTGGAAACACCATATATTTT. Looking up the rest from reference TRBV9 and TRBJ1-3 gives the full variable domain: DSGVTQTPKHLITATGQRVTLRCSPRSGDLSVYWYQQSLDQGLQFLIQYYNGEERAKGNILERFSAQQFPDLHSELNLSSLELGDSALYFCASSVASRQILSGNTIYFGEGSWLTVV.

The rearrangement joins TRBV7-3 to TRBJ2-5, with 8 bases matching TRBD1. V dropped 5 bases and J dropped 2; count of bases not matched to a gene: 4. CDR1 and CDR2 (germline): SGHTA, FQGTGA. CDR3 length equals 14 residues. The CDR3 sequence is CASSPGDRQETQYF. CDR3 DNA: TGTGCCAGCAGCCCCGGGGACAGGCAAGAGACCCAGTACTTC.

Note on this clone: One end of the junction does not line up with germline, which may come from a read error. The chain joins TRBV29-1 to TRBJ2-1; possibly TRBD2 for D (7 bases). The germline CDR1 and CDR2 sequences are SQVTM and ANQGSEA. The CDR3 has 20 residues. The CDR3: CSVEGGGGASDKSSYNKQFF. CDR3 DNA: TGCAGCGTTGAGGGGGGTGGGGGGGCGTCCGACAAAAGCTCCTACAATAAGCAGTTCTTC.

The rearrangement links TRBV19 to TRBJ1-5, with a weak D call TRBD1 (5 bases). The ends were cut back, 10 bases at V and 2 bases at J, with 12 bases in the middle. Germline CDR1 reads LNHDA; CDR2 reads SQIVND (reference sequence). The CDR3 is 13 residues long. The CDR3 sequence is CATQGVGNQPQHF. CDR3 in DNA: TGTGCCACCCAAGGGGTGGGCAATCAGCCCCAGCATTTT.

The chain is built from TRBV5-1 and TRBJ2-3; 9 nucleotides line up with TRBD2. Germline V CDR1 and CDR2: SGHRS, YFSETQ. The CDR3 consists of 16 residues. Trimming cost V 1 base and J 1 base; bases outside gene matches: 4. The CDR3 sequence: CASSLIPSGGTDTQYF. The CDR3 nucleotides read TGCGCCAGCAGCTTGATCCCTAGCGGGGGCACAGATACGCAGTATTTT.

This rearrangement joins TRBV10-3 to TRBJ1-2; no clear D. V shed 2 bases and J shed 7 bases, with 11 bases lying between them. Germline CDR1 reads ENHRY; CDR2 reads SYGVKD. The CDR3 length is 13 residues. For the CDR3, the DNA is TGTGCCATCAGTGAGACCGAACTAAGTGGCTACACCTTC. Translated, it gives CAISETELSGYTF.

V and J are TRBV5-1 and TRBJ2-7; a weak D match, TRBD1 (6 bases). The ends were cut back, 0 bases at V and 4 bases at J, with 14 bases in the middle. The CDR3 is made up of 15 amino acids. From germline, CDR1 is SGHRS and CDR2 YFSETQ. CDR3 bases: TGCGCCAGCAGCTTGGCCCCAGGGGCGAATTACGAGCAGTACTTC. The encoded protein is CASSLAPGANYEQYF.

CDR3 loop: CASSLESNNEKLFF. DNA of the CDR3: TGTGCCAGCAGCTTAGAGAGTAATAATGAAAAACTGTTTTTT. The chain joins TRBV7-2 to TRBJ1-4; D gene unclear. This CDR3 region has 14 residues. Germline V gene lookup returns CDR1 SGHTA and CDR2 FQGNSA. V was cut by 1 base and J by 4 bases, with 7 bases left in between.

This clone was detected only once. The chain employs TRBV28 and TRBJ1-2; D is unclear. Germline CDR1 and CDR2: MDHEN and SYDVKM. Between the trimmed V and J ends, which lost 2 bases and 2 bases, there was a span of 3 bases. The CDR3 loop spans 12 amino acids. This CDR3 is CASSLQNYGYTF. CDR3 bases: TGTGCCAGCAGTTTACAGAACTATGGCTACACCTTC.

This clone has just a few counts. This chain connects TRBV7-9 to TRBJ2-1, with 10 bases that match TRBD1. There are 16 residues in the CDR3. Germline V gives CDR1 SEHNR, CDR2 FQNEAQ (reference sequence). V lost 1 base to trimming and J lost 12 bases; unmatched junction nucleotides: 12. The CDR3 reads CASSLVGTGASERQFF. The CDR3 coding sequence is TGTGCCAGCAGCTTAGTCGGGACAGGGGCCTCGGAGCGGCAGTTCTTC.

This chain links TRBV5-5 with TRBJ1-2; no definite D call. Germline V gene sequence: CDR1 SGHKS, CDR2 YYEKEE (reference sequence). This CDR3 comprises 15 residues. V was cut by 3 bases and J by 4 bases, with 16 bases left in between. The CDR3 nucleotides are TGTGCCAGCAGCTACACGGGCCCGAGCGGCTATGGCTACACCTTC. Translated: CASSYTGPSGYGYTF.

The J gene is TRBJ1-6, the V gene TRBV27; TRBD1 is a possible D gene (6 bases). From germline, CDR1 is MNHEY and CDR2 SMNVEV (reference sequence). V shed 5 bases and J shed 6 bases, with 20 bases lying between them. CDR3 length equals 17 residues. This CDR3 reads CASSLRWPGQINSPLHF. CDR3 nucleotide sequence: TGTGCCAGCAGTCTTCGCTGGCCGGGACAAATTAATTCACCCCTCCACTTT.

J is TRBJ2-7 and V is TRBV25-1, with 12 bases matching TRBD1. The trim removed 7 bases at V and 6 bases at J, leaving 7 bases unmatched. CDR3 length: 14 amino acids. Germline-derived CDR1 and CDR2 are MGHDK and SYGVNS. The CDR3 nucleotides are TGTGCCAGCAAGGGGACAGGGGGCGCGTCCGAGCAGTACTTC. It yields the protein CASKGTGGASEQYF.